Listed below are T cell receptor beta chains from one sample, sequenced in a study of T cell changes during pregnancy in multiple sclerosis. Clones were sequenced by immunoSEQ multiplex PCR, and TCRdb holds only the in-frame ones, with some missing. The sample has 15,000 to 20,000 clones; around 86% are singletons. The specimen comprised CD8+ T cells from peripheral blood mononuclear cells, sampled in the third trimester of pregnancy. These receptors originate from a female donor in good health, enrolled as a control in a pregnancy study. Each CDR3 is given with its conserved first and last residue. D genes are given only for firm matches. Some rows mark clone size as missing; the rest say once, few, many or name a class of expanded clone.

V gene	D gene	clone size	J gene	CDR3 protein	CDR3 DNA
TRBV30	TRBD1	.	TRBJ2-7	CAWAPPRQGFHEQYF	TGTGCCTGGGCCCCACCGAGACAGGGCTTCCACGAGCAGTACTTC
TRBV6-4	TRBD2	.	TRBJ2-3	CASSAGSGSTDTQYF	TGTGCCAGCAGTGCTGGTAGCGGGAGCACAGATACGCAGTATTTT
TRBV29-1	.	.	TRBJ1-2	CSVETGGYTF	TGCAGCGTTGAAACGGGAGGCTACACCTTC
TRBV14	TRBD1	.	TRBJ2-7	CASSPTGYEQYF	TGTGCCAGCAGCCCGACAGGGTACGAGCAGTACTTC
TRBV29-1	.	.	TRBJ1-2	CSVAGVDGYTF	TGCAGCGTTGCAGGGGTCGATGGCTACACCTTC
TRBV7-8	.	.	TRBJ2-7	CASSLHGGGQNEQYF	TGTGCCAGCAGCTTACATGGCGGGGGCCAAAACGAGCAGTACTTC
TRBV19	TRBD1	.	TRBJ1-5	CATKEDRRDQPQHF	TGTGCCACCAAAGAGGACAGGCGGGATCAGCCCCAGCATTTT
TRBV27	.	.	TRBJ1-1	CASSAQGHTEAFF	TGTGCCAGCAGCGCCCAGGGTCACACTGAAGCTTTCTTT
TRBV15	.	.	TRBJ2-7	CATSDTGPLGEQYF	TGTGCCACCAGCGACACAGGTCCTCTGGGCGAGCAGTACTTC
TRBV11-2	TRBD1	.	TRBJ1-6	CASSKDRARNNSPLHF	TGTGCCAGCAGCAAGGACAGGGCGCGAAATAATTCACCCCTCCACTTT
TRBV6-6	TRBD1	.	TRBJ1-1	CASDLQGSTEAFF	TGTGCCAGCGACTTACAGGGGAGCACTGAAGCTTTCTTT
TRBV5-4	.	.	TRBJ2-1	CASSSTQEQFF	TGTGCCAGCAGCTCGACACAGGAGCAGTTCTTC
TRBV4-2	.	.	TRBJ2-7	CASSQVNSATYEQYF	TGTGCCAGCAGCCAAGTGAATAGCGCGACCTACGAGCAGTACTTC
TRBV6-5	.	.	TRBJ2-7	CASSYSSVQYF	TGTGCCAGCAGTTACTCAAGCGTGCAGTACTTC
TRBV5-1	.	once	TRBJ2-7	CASSSGGNEQYF	TGCGCCAGCAGCTCTGGGGGGAACGAGCAGTACTTC
TRBV6-5	.	.	TRBJ2-7	CASSYNVGFYEQYF	TGTGCCAGCAGTTACAATGTGGGCTTCTACGAGCAGTACTTC
TRBV7-2	.	.	TRBJ2-5	CASSLTGSEETQYF	TGTGCCAGCAGCTTAACAGGGTCAGAAGAGACCCAGTACTTC
TRBV4-1	.	once	TRBJ2-2	CASSPRAHTGELFF	TGCGCCAGCAGCCCCCGTGCGCACACCGGGGAGCTGTTTTTT
TRBV4-2	.	.	TRBJ1-1	CASSPGTPTEAFF	TGTGCCAGCAGCCCCGGGACACCTACAGAAGCTTTCTTT
TRBV18	TRBD1	.	TRBJ1-1	CASSPGRTGGETEAFF	TGTGCCAGCTCACCGGGTAGGACAGGGGGGGAGACTGAAGCTTTCTTT
TRBV18	TRBD2	.	TRBJ2-1	CASSPKSSGGENEQFF	TGTGCCAGCTCACCAAAGTCTTCGGGGGGTGAGAATGAGCAGTTCTTC
TRBV15	TRBD2	.	TRBJ2-2	CATSGPRTSGSGTGELFF	TGTGCCACCAGCGGGCCGCGGACTAGCGGGAGTGGGACCGGGGAGCTGTTTTTT
TRBV29-1	.	.	TRBJ2-1	CSVEAEGAHEQFF	TGCAGCGTTGAAGCGGAGGGCGCCCATGAGCAGTTCTTC
TRBV5-6	.	.	TRBJ2-1	CASSAETINEQFF	TGTGCCAGCAGCGCGGAGACTATCAATGAGCAGTTCTTC
TRBV11-2	.	.	TRBJ1-2	CASSLSPTTGVYGYTF	TGTGCCAGCAGCTTATCCCCAACAACAGGAGTTTATGGCTACACCTTC
TRBV15	.	.	TRBJ2-2	CATSPAGSVNTGELFF	TGTGCCACCTCTCCGGCCGGGTCAGTTAACACCGGGGAGCTGTTTTTT
TRBV7-2	.	.	TRBJ2-2	CASSSRLDGELFF	TGTGCCAGCAGCTCCCGACTAGATGGGGAGCTGTTTTTT
TRBV27	TRBD2	.	TRBJ2-3	CAIGLAGVLGTDTQYF	TGTGCCATCGGACTAGCGGGAGTCTTGGGCACAGATACGCAGTATTTT
TRBV25-1	.	.	TRBJ2-3	CASSGGRRDTQYF	TGTGCCAGCAGTGGGGGGCGCCGGGATACGCAGTATTTT
TRBV28	.	.	TRBJ2-2	CASSLRVGGELFF	TGTGCCAGCAGTTTGCGGGTTGGCGGGGAGCTGTTTTTT
TRBV5-8	.	.	TRBJ2-1	CASSLGLRYNEQFF	TGTGCCAGCAGCTTAGGACTGAGGTACAATGAGCAGTTCTTC
TRBV27	.	.	TRBJ1-1	CASSLMEGAPNTEAFF	TGTGCCAGCAGTCTCATGGAGGGAGCCCCCAACACTGAAGCTTTCTTT
TRBV7-2	.	.	TRBJ1-1	CASRYGNTEAFF	TGTGCCAGCAGGTACGGGAACACTGAAGCTTTCTTT
TRBV6-4	TRBD1	.	TRBJ1-2	CASSPGRGAGYGYTF	TGTGCCAGCAGCCCGGGCAGGGGGGCCGGGTATGGCTACACCTTC
TRBV11-2	TRBD2	.	TRBJ2-1	CASSLDPSGRNNEQFF	TGTGCCAGCAGCTTAGATCCAAGCGGGAGGAACAATGAGCAGTTCTTC
TRBV6-5	.	.	TRBJ2-1	CASQGGGVGQFF	TGTGCCAGCCAGGGTGGTGGCGTGGGGCAGTTCTTC
TRBV15	TRBD2	.	TRBJ2-3	CATQLAVTDTQYF	TGTGCCACCCAACTAGCGGTCACAGATACGCAGTATTTT
TRBV6-5	TRBD2	.	TRBJ2-1	CASSSLSGSPYNEQFF	TGTGCCAGCAGTTCCCTTAGCGGGAGCCCCTACAATGAGCAGTTCTTC
TRBV13	TRBD2	.	TRBJ2-5	CASSLFLAGRYQETQYF	TGTGCCAGCAGCTTATTCCTAGCGGGGCGATACCAAGAGACCCAGTACTTC
TRBV19	TRBD2	.	TRBJ2-1	CASSIDGGGPYNEQFF	TGTGCCAGTAGTATTGACGGGGGAGGGCCATACAATGAGCAGTTCTTC
TRBV7-9	.	.	TRBJ1-2	CASSFSPPGAKSYGYTF	TGTGCCAGCAGCTTTAGTCCCCCAGGGGCTAAATCCTATGGCTACACCTTC
TRBV28	TRBD1	.	TRBJ1-6	CASSGDRGKDNSPLHF	TGTGCCAGCAGTGGAGACAGGGGAAAAGATAATTCACCCCTCCACTTT
TRBV7-9	.	.	TRBJ2-1	CASSADGGMGEQFF	TGTGCCAGCAGCGCCGATGGGGGGATGGGTGAGCAGTTCTTC
TRBV7-6	TRBD2	.	TRBJ2-5	CASSLVERTSGGKETQYF	TGTGCCAGCAGCTTAGTAGAGAGGACTAGCGGGGGAAAAGAGACCCAGTACTTC
TRBV10-3	TRBD1	.	TRBJ1-2	CAIHGQGPPNYGYTF	TGTGCCATCCATGGACAGGGGCCACCAAACTATGGCTACACCTTC
TRBV6-5	.	.	TRBJ1-5	CASSPDYNQPQHF	TGTGCCAGCAGTCCAGACTACAATCAGCCCCAGCATTTT
TRBV28	TRBD2	.	TRBJ2-1	CASSSSREDYNEQFF	TGTGCCAGCAGTTCCAGTCGGGAGGATTACAATGAGCAGTTCTTC
TRBV7-8	.	.	TRBJ2-1	CASSPPGIYNEQFF	TGTGCCAGCAGTCCTCCGGGGATATACAATGAGCAGTTCTTC
TRBV5-1	.	.	TRBJ1-1	CASSLLAGTEAFF	TGCGCCAGCAGCTTGTTGGCGGGCACTGAAGCTTTCTTT
TRBV6-1	.	.	TRBJ2-7	CASSEGGQYSSYEQYF	TGTGCCAGCAGTGAGGGGGGACAGTATAGCTCCTACGAGCAGTACTTC
TRBV6-1	TRBD2	.	TRBJ2-1	CASSEGGGALEQFF	TGTGCCAGCAGTGAAGGCGGGGGGGCTTTGGAGCAGTTCTTC
TRBV27	.	.	TRBJ2-7	CGTRSTAYEQYF	TGTGGTACGAGAAGCACCGCGTACGAGCAGTACTTC
TRBV5-6	TRBD1	.	TRBJ1-4	CASSDRGWEKLFF	TGTGCCAGCAGCGACAGGGGCTGGGAAAAACTGTTTTTT
TRBV7-8	.	.	TRBJ2-5	CASSPSGGEETQYF	TGTGCCAGCAGCCCCTCGGGGGGCGAAGAGACCCAGTACTTC